The TCR beta chain under discussion was sequenced for a study of metastatic and nonmetastatic thyroid tumors. About the research overall: Comparative analysis of repertoires was undertaken across blood and tumor or nodule tissue obtained from malignant and benign thyroid patients.

Ten or more counts support this clone. Its specificity is unknown. Germline CDR1 reads KGHDR; CDR2 reads SFDVKD. Trimming left V 5 bases short and J 4 bases short, with 11 bases between. There are 14 residues in the CDR3. Study-level results: Reported TCR beta diversity, measured in blood and tumor, was significantly higher for malignant thyroid tumors than for benign nodules.

Authors' analysis steps: The authors used CDR3 differences across clinicopathological groups to build a distant-metastasis classifier for papillary thyroid cancer. TCRdb reprocessed the PCR reads via MiXCR. These V and J calls rely on TCRdb rather than the paper's analysis. The sample lists some 25,000 clones, 20% to 25% occurring once. Thyroid surgery had not been preceded by any treatment in any patient. The sequencing sample was made of blood. The TCR was taken from a male donor with papillary thyroid cancer or a benign thyroid nodule (not recorded which). Some clones in this sample may be carry-over from other donors' samples. V gene TRBV24-1 combines with J gene TRBJ2-1; D remains ambiguous. The CDR3 sequence is CATSAQTPYNEQFF. The CDR3 coding sequence is TGTGCCACCAGTGCCCAGACACCGTACAATGAGCAGTTCTTC.